This is a list of T cell receptor beta chains from one sample in a study of OX40 agonist ivuxolimab in advanced cancers. Sequencing used immunoSEQ multiplex PCR; TCRdb keeps in-frame clones, though not all of them. The repertoire has tens of thousands of clones, 89% of them found once; the top ten carry 0.3% to 0.4%. This specimen consisted of CD4+ or CD8+ T cells sorted from blood, obtained in a trial of the OX40 agonist ivuxolimab. The receptors shown here come from an adult with an advanced solid tumor such as melanoma, head and neck, liver or kidney cancer. CDR3s include the opening cysteine and the closing phenylalanine or tryptophan. The order of the fields is V gene, J gene, CDR3 length, clone size, D gene, CDR3 protein, CDR3 DNA. The D gene is left open where the match is weak. Some rows mark clone size as missing; the rest say once, few, many or name a class of expanded clone.

V: TRBV18
J: TRBJ1-2
length: 14
size: .
D: .
CDR3: CASSPSTSSYGYTF
DNA: TGTGCCAGCTCACCTAGTACCTCTTCCTATGGCTACACCTTC

V: TRBV7-2
J: TRBJ2-5
length: 13
size: .
D: .
CDR3: CASSTQLEETQYF
DNA: TGTGCCAGCAGCACCCAGCTCGAAGAGACCCAGTACTTC

V: TRBV2
J: TRBJ1-5
length: 15
size: .
D: TRBD1
CDR3: CASLGDRAYNQPQHF
DNA: TGTGCCAGCCTGGGCGACAGGGCCTACAATCAGCCCCAGCATTTT

V: TRBV27
J: TRBJ2-4
length: 17
size: .
D: TRBD1
CDR3: CASSSQGQELAKNIQYF
DNA: TGTGCCAGCAGTTCACAGGGACAGGAACTAGCCAAAAACATTCAGTACTTC

V: TRBV29-1
J: TRBJ2-1
length: 12
size: .
D: TRBD2
CDR3: CSVEREGTGLFF
DNA: TGCAGCGTTGAAAGGGAGGGCACGGGCCTGTTCTTC

V: TRBV5-1
J: TRBJ1-1
length: 13
size: .
D: .
CDR3: CASSPVTNTEAFF
DNA: TGCGCCAGCAGCCCCGTCACGAACACTGAAGCTTTCTTT

V: TRBV29-1
J: TRBJ2-7
length: 12
size: once
D: .
CDR3: CSVAPDLYEQYF
DNA: TGCAGCGTTGCTCCGGATCTATACGAGCAGTACTTC

V: TRBV10-3
J: TRBJ1-6
length: 15
size: .
D: TRBD1
CDR3: CAISDAGQGNSPLHF
DNA: TGTGCCATTAGTGACGCGGGACAGGGTAATTCACCCCTCCACTTT

V: TRBV5-4
J: TRBJ2-7
length: 15
size: .
D: .
CDR3: CASSLLQGSSYEQYF
DNA: TGTGCCAGCAGTCTATTACAGGGCAGCTCCTACGAGCAGTACTTC

V: TRBV30
J: TRBJ2-7
length: 14
size: .
D: .
CDR3: CAWSFGGIGYEQYF
DNA: TGTGCCTGGAGTTTCGGAGGGATAGGCTACGAGCAGTACTTC

V: TRBV21-1
J: TRBJ2-7
length: 14
size: .
D: .
CDR3: CASSLRGTRYEQYF
DNA: TGTGCCAGCAGCCTCCGGGGGACCCGCTACGAGCAGTACTTC

V: TRBV19
J: TRBJ1-5
length: 13
size: .
D: .
CDR3: CASNRGEDQPQHF
DNA: TGTGCCAGTAATAGGGGGGAGGATCAGCCCCAGCATTTT

V: TRBV21-1
J: TRBJ1-1
length: 13
size: .
D: .
CDR3: CASYGGPNTEAFF
DNA: TGTGCCAGCTATGGGGGGCCGAACACTGAAGCTTTCTTT

V: TRBV7-9
J: TRBJ2-7
length: 13
size: .
D: TRBD2
CDR3: CASVREGLLEQYF
DNA: TGTGCCAGCGTGCGGGAGGGGCTCCTCGAGCAGTACTTC

V: TRBV5-8
J: TRBJ1-6
length: 14
size: .
D: TRBD1
CDR3: CASSLRQGYSPLHF
DNA: TGTGCCAGCAGCTTACGACAGGGTTATTCACCCCTCCACTTT

V: TRBV11-2
J: TRBJ2-7
length: 15
size: once
D: .
CDR3: CASSLTAGFFDEQYF
DNA: TGTGCCAGCAGCTTAACGGCGGGATTCTTTGACGAGCAGTACTTC

V: TRBV9
J: TRBJ2-7
length: 16
size: once
D: .
CDR3: CASSVGPSDPKYEQYF
DNA: TGTGCCAGCAGCGTAGGGCCAAGTGATCCCAAGTACGAGCAGTACTTC

V: TRBV28
J: TRBJ1-6
length: 13
size: .
D: .
CDR3: CASRISGYSPLHF
DNA: TGTGCCAGCAGAATCTCAGGGTACTCACCCCTCCACTTT

V: TRBV18
J: TRBJ2-5
length: 13
size: .
D: .
CDR3: CASHVGDQETQYF
DNA: TGTGCTTCTCACGTCGGAGACCAAGAGACCCAGTACTTC

V: TRBV4-3
J: TRBJ1-2
length: 14
size: .
D: TRBD1
CDR3: CASSQETGGFGYTF
DNA: TGCGCCAGCAGCCAAGAAACAGGGGGCTTTGGCTACACCTTC

V: TRBV14
J: TRBJ1-1
length: 13
size: .
D: .
CDR3: CASSQEFGTEAFF
DNA: TGTGCCAGCAGCCAAGAGTTCGGGACTGAAGCTTTCTTT

V: TRBV6-6
J: TRBJ2-7
length: 12
size: .
D: TRBD1
CDR3: CAIRDRAHEQYF
DNA: TGTGCCATCCGGGACAGGGCCCACGAGCAGTACTTC

V: TRBV7-2
J: TRBJ2-7
length: 14
size: .
D: .
CDR3: CASSLGGHRNEQYF
DNA: TGTGCCAGCAGCTTAGGTGGACACCGGAACGAGCAGTACTTC

V: TRBV19
J: TRBJ2-7
length: 12
size: .
D: .
CDR3: CASGDGHYEQYF
DNA: TGTGCCAGTGGGGACGGCCACTACGAGCAGTACTTC

V: TRBV5-1
J: TRBJ1-6
length: 17
size: .
D: TRBD1
CDR3: CASSLGRDRVNNSPLHF
DNA: TGCGCCAGCAGCCTGGGCCGAGACAGGGTTAATAATTCACCCCTCCACTTT

V: TRBV19
J: TRBJ2-4
length: 16
size: .
D: TRBD2
CDR3: CASSIGGGRAKNIQYF
DNA: TGTGCCAGTAGTATAGGCGGGGGGCGGGCCAAAAACATTCAGTACTTC

V: TRBV10-3
J: TRBJ2-3
length: 17
size: once
D: .
CDR3: CAISEKSGDGSVDTQYF
DNA: TGTGCCATCAGTGAGAAGTCCGGGGACGGCAGTGTGGATACGCAGTATTTT

V: TRBV9
J: TRBJ2-6
length: 15
size: .
D: .
CDR3: CASSVAVRGANVLTF
DNA: TGTGCCAGCAGCGTAGCTGTGAGAGGGGCCAACGTCCTGACTTTC

V: TRBV13
J: TRBJ1-3
length: 14
size: .
D: TRBD1
CDR3: CASSARGLGNTIYF
DNA: TGTGCCAGCAGCGCCAGGGGGCTTGGAAACACCATATATTTT

V: TRBV5-1
J: TRBJ1-2
length: 14
size: .
D: .
CDR3: CASSLDGFNYGYTF
DNA: TGCGCCAGCAGCTTGGACGGATTCAACTATGGCTACACCTTC

V: TRBV29-1
J: TRBJ2-6
length: 13
size: once
D: .
CDR3: CSVRWTGANVLTF
DNA: TGCAGCGTCCGCTGGACAGGGGCCAACGTCCTGACTTTC

V: TRBV5-1
J: TRBJ1-4
length: 14
size: .
D: .
CDR3: CASKGGPQNEKLFF
DNA: TGCGCCAGCAAGGGGGGCCCGCAGAATGAAAAACTGTTTTTT

V: TRBV28
J: TRBJ2-7
length: 11
size: .
D: .
CDR3: CASSLLYEQYF
DNA: TGTGCCAGCAGTTTACTTTACGAGCAGTACTTC

V: TRBV30
J: TRBJ2-2
length: 15
size: .
D: TRBD1
CDR3: CAWSVLRTGIGELFF
DNA: TGTGCCTGGAGTGTTTTGAGGACAGGGATCGGGGAGCTGTTTTTT

V: TRBV5-4
J: TRBJ2-7
length: 14
size: once
D: TRBD2
CDR3: CASSQGLTGYEQYF
DNA: TGTGCCAGCAGCCAGGGACTAACCGGCTACGAGCAGTACTTC

V: TRBV28
J: TRBJ2-7
length: 13
size: .
D: .
CDR3: CASSLPGKYEQYF
DNA: TGTGCCAGCAGTTTGCCAGGGAAGTACGAGCAGTACTTC

V: TRBV2
J: TRBJ2-6
length: 15
size: .
D: .
CDR3: CASNRASSGANVLTF
DNA: TGTGCCAGCAACAGGGCGAGCTCTGGGGCCAACGTCCTGACTTTC

V: TRBV7-9
J: TRBJ2-7
length: 15
size: .
D: .
CDR3: CASSLKEDVAYEQYF
DNA: TGTGCCAGCAGCTTAAAAGAGGACGTTGCCTACGAGCAGTACTTC

V: TRBV28
J: TRBJ1-3
length: 14
size: .
D: .
CDR3: CASSSGASGNTIYF
DNA: TGTGCCAGCAGTTCGGGGGCCTCTGGAAACACCATATATTTT

V: TRBV7-2
J: TRBJ1-2
length: 13
size: .
D: .
CDR3: CASSRDAGRGYTF
DNA: TGTGCCAGCAGCCGAGACGCGGGGAGAGGCTACACCTTC

V: TRBV4-1
J: TRBJ1-2
length: 17
size: .
D: TRBD1
CDR3: CASSQDWTGVESNGYTF
DNA: TGCGCCAGCAGCCAAGATTGGACAGGAGTTGAGTCGAATGGCTACACCTTC

V: TRBV4-3
J: TRBJ1-1
length: 13
size: .
D: .
CDR3: CASSQLGNTEAFF
DNA: TGCGCCAGCAGCCAACTAGGGAACACTGAAGCTTTCTTT

V: TRBV11-3
J: TRBJ2-1
length: 13
size: .
D: .
CDR3: CASSFERYTEQFF
DNA: TGTGCCAGCAGCTTCGAACGTTACACTGAGCAGTTCTTC

V: TRBV7-9
J: TRBJ1-4
length: 16
size: few
D: .
CDR3: CASSLRNTGADEKLFF
DNA: TGTGCCAGCAGCTTACGAAATACCGGGGCTGACGAAAAACTGTTTTTT